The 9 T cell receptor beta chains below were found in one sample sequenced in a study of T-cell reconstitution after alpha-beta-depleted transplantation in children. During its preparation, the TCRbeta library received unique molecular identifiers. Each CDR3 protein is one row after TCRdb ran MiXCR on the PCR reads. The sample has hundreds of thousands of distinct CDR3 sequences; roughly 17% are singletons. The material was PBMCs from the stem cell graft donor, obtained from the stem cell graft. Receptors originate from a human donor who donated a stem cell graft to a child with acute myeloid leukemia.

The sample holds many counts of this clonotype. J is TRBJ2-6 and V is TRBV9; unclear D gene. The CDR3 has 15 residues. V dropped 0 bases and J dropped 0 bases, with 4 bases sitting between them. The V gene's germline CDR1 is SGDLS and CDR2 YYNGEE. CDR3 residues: CASSVDGSGANVLTF. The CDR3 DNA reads TGTGCCAGCAGCGTAGATGGCTCTGGGGCCAACGTCCTGACTTTC.

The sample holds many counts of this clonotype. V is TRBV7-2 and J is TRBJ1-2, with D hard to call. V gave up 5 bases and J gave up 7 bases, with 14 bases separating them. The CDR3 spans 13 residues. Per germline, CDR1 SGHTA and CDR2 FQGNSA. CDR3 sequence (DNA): TGTGCCAGCAGCCCATACGGCGCCCCTGGCTACACCTTC. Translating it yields CASSPYGAPGYTF.

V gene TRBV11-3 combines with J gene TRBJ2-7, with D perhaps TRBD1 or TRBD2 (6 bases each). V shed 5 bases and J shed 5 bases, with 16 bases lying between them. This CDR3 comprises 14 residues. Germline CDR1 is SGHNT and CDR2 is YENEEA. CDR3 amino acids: CASSLWGASDEQYF. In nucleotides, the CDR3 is TGTGCCAGCAGCCTCTGGGGGGCTTCGGACGAGCAGTACTTC.

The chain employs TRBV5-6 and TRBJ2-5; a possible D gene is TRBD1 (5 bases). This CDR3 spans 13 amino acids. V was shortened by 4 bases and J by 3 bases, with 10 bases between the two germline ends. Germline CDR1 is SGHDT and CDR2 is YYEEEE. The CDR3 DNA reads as TGTGCCAGCAGCCCATTCAGGGAAGAGACCCAGTACTTC. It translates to CASSPFREETQYF.

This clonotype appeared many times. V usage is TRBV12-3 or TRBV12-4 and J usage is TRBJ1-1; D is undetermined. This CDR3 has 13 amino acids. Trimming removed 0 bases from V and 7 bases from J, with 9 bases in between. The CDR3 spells CASSLAGPDEAFF. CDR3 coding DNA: TGTGCCAGCAGTTTAGCCGGGCCCGATGAAGCTTTCTTT.

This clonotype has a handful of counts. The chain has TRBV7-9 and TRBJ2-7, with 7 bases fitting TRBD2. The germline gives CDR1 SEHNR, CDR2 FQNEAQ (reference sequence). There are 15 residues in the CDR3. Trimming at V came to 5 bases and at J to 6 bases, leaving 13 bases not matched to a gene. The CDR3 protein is CASSAAEGGPSEQYF. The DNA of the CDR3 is TGTGCCAGCAGCGCCGCGGAGGGAGGGCCCAGCGAGCAGTACTTC.

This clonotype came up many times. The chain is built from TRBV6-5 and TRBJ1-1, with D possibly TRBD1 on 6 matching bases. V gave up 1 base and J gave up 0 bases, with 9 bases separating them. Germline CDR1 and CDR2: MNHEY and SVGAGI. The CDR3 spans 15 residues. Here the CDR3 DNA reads TGTGCCAGCAGTTACTACAGGGCCATGAACACTGAAGCTTTCTTT. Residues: CASSYYRAMNTEAFF.

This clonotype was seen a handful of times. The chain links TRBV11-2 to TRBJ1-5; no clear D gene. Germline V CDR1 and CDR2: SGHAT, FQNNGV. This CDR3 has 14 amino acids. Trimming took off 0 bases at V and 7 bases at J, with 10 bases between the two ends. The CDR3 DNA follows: TGTGCCAGCAGCTTAGATCACGCCATGCAGCCCCAGCATTTT. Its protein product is CASSLDHAMQPQHF. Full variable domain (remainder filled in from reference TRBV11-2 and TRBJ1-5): EAGVAQSPRYKIIEKRQSVAFWCNPISGHATLYWYQQILGQGPKLLIQFQNNGVVDDSQLPKDRFSAERLKGVDSTLKIQPAKLEDSAVYLCASSLDHAMQPQHFGDGTRLSIL.

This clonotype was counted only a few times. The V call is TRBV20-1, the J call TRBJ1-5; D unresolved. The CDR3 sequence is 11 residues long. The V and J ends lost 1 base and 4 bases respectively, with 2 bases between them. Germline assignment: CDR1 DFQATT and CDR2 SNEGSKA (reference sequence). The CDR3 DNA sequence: TGCAGTGCTAGAGTTAATCAGCCCCAGCATTTT. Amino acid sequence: CSARVNQPQHF.